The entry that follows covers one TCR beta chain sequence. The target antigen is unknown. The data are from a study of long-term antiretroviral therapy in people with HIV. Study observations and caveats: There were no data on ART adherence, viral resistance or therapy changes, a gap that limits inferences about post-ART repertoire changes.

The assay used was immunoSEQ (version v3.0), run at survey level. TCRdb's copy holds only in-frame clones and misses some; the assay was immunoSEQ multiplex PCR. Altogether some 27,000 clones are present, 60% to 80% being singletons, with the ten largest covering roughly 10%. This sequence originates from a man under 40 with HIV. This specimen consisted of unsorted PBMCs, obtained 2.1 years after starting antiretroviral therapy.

The CDR3 loop is CASSLSVGPGTLLGEKLFF. The DNA for the CDR3 is TGTGCCAGCAGCTTAAGTGTTGGGCCAGGGACCCTCCTGGGGGAAAAACTGTTTTTT. The rearrangement uses TRBV7-8 and TRBJ1-4; tentative D call: TRBD1 (5 bases). With 2 bases removed from V and 8 bases from J, the gap between germline ends came to 27 bases. This CDR3 is 19 amino acids long. Looked up from germline, CDR1 is SGHVS and CDR2 is FQNEAQ.